The source of this TCR beta chain is a study of response to subunit inactivated influenza vaccine. CDR1 and CDR2 from the germline V gene are KGHSH and LQKENI. V was cut by 3 bases and J by 0 bases, with 8 bases left in between. The CDR3 is 14 residues long. Points from the study as a whole: Each seasonal influenza vaccination recruits few new T cells, the authors suggested.

This clonotype has just a few counts. Its cognate antigen is unknown. TCRdb itself ran the RT-PCR reads through MiXCR, one entry per CDR3 protein. The table records more than 700,000 distinct CDR3 sequences, over 20% of them present only once. The gene calls are TRBV18 and TRBJ1-2; D remains unclear. The sequence came from a man aged 45-65 years who received an inactivated influenza vaccine. Sequenced here: PBMCs from blood, sampled more than 4 days after vaccination. Written as DNA, the CDR3 is TGTGCCAGCTCACCGTTGTTCACTAACTATGGCTACACCTTC. Amino acids: CASSPLFTNYGYTF. The full variable domain, its missing parts supplied by reference TRBV18 and TRBJ1-2, is NAGVMQNPRHLVRRRGQEARLRCSPMKGHSHVYWYRQLPEEGLKFMVYLQKENIIDESGMPKERFSAEFPKEGPSILRIQQVVRGDSAAYFCASSPLFTNYGYTFGSGTRLTVV.